This TCR beta chain was retrieved from a study of T cell responses to AZD1222 COVID-19 vaccine. The germline CDR1 and CDR2 sequences are MNHNS and SASEGT. The junction had 12 bases not matched to a gene; V was cut back by 0 bases and J by 8 bases. The CDR3 runs 17 residues. Data came from immunoSEQ multiplex PCR; TCRdb stores just in-frame clones and leaves some out. The table includes about 180,000 clones, about 89% detected once. The V gene is TRBV6-1, the J gene TRBJ1-3; TRBD1 agrees at 8 bases. The sample was peripheral blood, taken on day 0 of AZD1222 vaccination. This clonotype was sampled from an adult in good health. The CDR3 DNA reads TGTGCCAGCAGTGAAGCATCCGGGACAGGAGGCAGGGACACCATATATTTT. Its translation: CASSEASGTGGRDTIYF.